This T cell receptor beta chain was recorded in a study of T cells in Graves' hyperthyroidism and ophthalmopathy. Study results and caveats: Blood shared most expanded thyroid clonotypes above 0.001. Ophthalmopathy was distinguished from stable hyperthyroidism by 13 V-J signatures.

TCR beta CDR3 regions were amplified from RNA transcripts. In the first-round RT-PCR of the TCR CDR3, the HTBI primer set was used. TCRdb itself ran the multiplex PCR reads through MiXCR, one entry per CDR3 protein. The top ten hold roughly a sixth of the sample, which has roughly 660,000 distinct CDR3 sequences, 17% seen once. This clonotype occurred many times. Its antigen is undetermined. V gave up 4 bases and J gave up 7 bases, with 17 bases separating them. CDR3 length: 15 residues. Per germline, CDR1 SGHTA and CDR2 FQGNSA. Graves' hyperthyroidism qualified as stable when ophthalmopathy did not progress within 18 months. Fresh 10 ml peripheral blood yielded PBMCs.

The sequenced sample was blood. The chain couples TRBV7-2 to TRBJ2-1, with a tentative D call TRBD1 (6 bases). The TCR comes from a man in his fifties with Graves' hyperthyroidism. The CDR3 DNA follows: TGTGCCAGCAGCTCCAGGGGTACTAATTGGAATGAGCAGTTCTTC. Amino acid sequence: CASSSRGTNWNEQFF.